This is a list of T cell receptor beta chains from one sample in a study of T cell responses to AZD1222 COVID-19 vaccine. Here immunoSEQ multiplex PCR was the method, and the copy in TCRdb shows in-frame clones only, minus some. This table holds approximately 210,000 clones, approximately 94% found once. The sequenced sample was peripheral blood, obtained 28 days after the second dose of the MenACWY control vaccine. The origin of the receptors is an adult who received the MenACWY meningococcal vaccine as a control. CDR3s include the opening cysteine and the closing phenylalanine or tryptophan. The D gene is left open where the match is weak. The size entry is marked missing in some rows and otherwise reads once, few, many or a size class.

clone size,J gene,D gene,V gene,CDR3 protein,CDR3 DNA
-,TRBJ1-1,-,TRBV7-9,CASSLQGPLNTEAFF,TGTGCCAGCAGCCTACAGGGACCACTTAACACTGAAGCTTTCTTT
-,TRBJ2-3,-,TRBV7-9,CASDSGSTDTQYF,TGTGCCAGCGACTCAGGTTCCACAGATACGCAGTATTTT
-,TRBJ1-5,TRBD1,TRBV2,CASSGNRGHQPQHF,TGTGCCAGCAGTGGGAACAGGGGGCATCAGCCCCAGCATTTT
-,TRBJ2-3,TRBD2,TRBV11-2,CASRNPGLRGDTQYF,TGTGCCAGCAGGAACCCGGGACTACGGGGAGATACGCAGTATTTT
-,TRBJ1-2,TRBD1,TRBV9,CASSPGGTGANYGYTF,TGTGCCAGCAGCCCAGGAGGGACAGGGGCTAACTATGGCTACACCTTC
-,TRBJ2-1,-,TRBV24-1,CATGDTAVNNEQFF,TGTGCCACCGGGGATACAGCGGTTAACAATGAGCAGTTCTTC
-,TRBJ2-7,-,TRBV4-1,CASSQDRAGPGGQYF,TGCGCCAGCAGCCAAGACCGCGCAGGGCCCGGGGGGCAGTACTTC
-,TRBJ1-1,-,TRBV7-8,CASSLVDYRATEAFF,TGTGCCAGCAGCTTAGTCGATTACAGAGCCACTGAAGCTTTCTTT
few,TRBJ2-1,TRBD1,TRBV5-1,CASSLMGQVYNEQFF,TGCGCCAGCAGCCTGATGGGACAGGTATACAATGAGCAGTTCTTC
-,TRBJ1-1,TRBD1,TRBV7-8,CASSTSQGTNTEAFF,TGTGCCAGCAGCACATCACAGGGGACGAACACTGAAGCTTTCTTT
-,TRBJ2-2,TRBD2,TRBV7-7,CASSPARGVAFGELFF,TGTGCCAGCAGCCCAGCACGGGGGGTGGCGTTCGGGGAGCTGTTTTTT
-,TRBJ2-1,-,TRBV11-1,CASSPGGPNEQFF,TGTGCCAGCAGTCCCGGGGGCCCCAATGAGCAGTTCTTC
-,TRBJ2-7,TRBD2,TRBV29-1,CSVTSGLAGEQYF,TGCAGCGTTACGTCGGGACTAGCGGGTGAGCAGTACTTC
-,TRBJ1-3,-,TRBV21-1,CASEPDLGTGSLGNTIYF,TGTGCCAGCGAACCGGACCTCGGGACAGGGTCTCTTGGAAACACCATATATTTT
-,TRBJ2-1,TRBD2,TRBV5-1,CASSEGLAGGYNEQFF,TGCGCCAGCAGCGAAGGACTAGCGGGGGGATACAATGAGCAGTTCTTC
-,TRBJ2-6,-,TRBV28,CASTRQANSGANVLTF,TGTGCCAGCACCCGACAGGCCAACTCTGGGGCCAACGTCCTGACTTTC
-,TRBJ2-7,-,TRBV28,CASMEVSPSYEQYF,TGTGCCAGCATGGAGGTTTCCCCCTCCTACGAGCAGTACTTC
once,TRBJ2-3,TRBD1,TRBV19,CASSPDRQGDTQYF,TGTGCCAGTAGCCCGGACAGGCAAGGTGATACGCAGTATTTT
-,TRBJ1-2,-,TRBV6-5,CASSYSGGVGYGYTF,TGTGCCAGCAGTTACAGCGGGGGCGTTGGCTATGGCTACACCTTC
-,TRBJ1-1,-,TRBV30,CAWSADRGQSRKLDTEAFF,TGTGCCTGGAGTGCGGACCGGGGACAATCCCGAAAGCTCGACACTGAAGCTTTCTTT
-,TRBJ1-5,TRBD1,TRBV19,CASSGGTVGNQPQHF,TGTGCCAGTAGTGGGGGGACAGTGGGCAATCAGCCCCAGCATTTT
-,TRBJ1-1,TRBD1,TRBV23-1,CASSQSDRGQRAFF,TGCGCCAGCAGTCAATCGGACAGGGGGCAGAGAGCTTTCTTT
-,TRBJ2-1,TRBD2,TRBV7-9,CASSARPSSGRNEQFF,TGTGCCAGCAGCGCGAGGCCTTCAAGCGGGAGGAATGAGCAGTTCTTC
once,TRBJ2-2,-,TRBV6-4,CASSASLGTGELFF,TGTGCCAGCAGTGCCAGTTTGGGCACCGGGGAGCTGTTTTTT
few,TRBJ2-1,-,TRBV14,CASSQDGRVGEQFF,TGTGCCAGCAGCCAAGATGGCAGGGTGGGTGAGCAGTTCTTC
-,TRBJ1-2,TRBD1,TRBV13,CASSLVGTGDGYTF,TGTGCCAGCAGCTTAGTAGGGACAGGGGATGGCTACACCTTC
-,TRBJ2-7,-,TRBV5-4,CASSPAGRTYEQYF,TGTGCCAGCAGCCCGGCGGGACGAACCTACGAGCAGTACTTC
-,TRBJ2-7,TRBD2,TRBV27,CASSLYLAGVHEQYF,TGTGCCAGCAGTTTATATCTAGCGGGAGTACACGAGCAGTACTTC
-,TRBJ2-7,TRBD2,TRBV7-2,CASSQYHLAGGYEQYF,TGTGCCAGCAGCCAATACCACCTAGCGGGAGGTTACGAGCAGTACTTC
-,TRBJ2-7,-,TRBV7-8,CASSPLGGEQYF,TGTGCCAGCAGCCCCTTGGGGGGAGAGCAGTACTTC
-,TRBJ2-4,-,TRBV28,CASSSGGGGSENIQYF,TGTGCCAGCAGCAGCGGAGGGGGCGGTAGTGAGAACATTCAGTACTTC
-,TRBJ2-7,-,TRBV5-1,CASSLKVIREKPYEQYF,TGCGCCAGCAGCTTGAAAGTAATCAGGGAAAAGCCCTACGAGCAGTACTTC
-,TRBJ1-2,TRBD1,TRBV6-5,CASTGQATYQYGYTF,TGTGCCAGCACCGGACAGGCCACATACCAGTATGGCTACACCTTC
-,TRBJ2-2,TRBD1,TRBV9,CASTRTGEGTGELFF,TGTGCCAGCACCAGGACAGGGGAAGGCACCGGGGAGCTGTTTTTT
-,TRBJ1-1,-,TRBV6-4,CASSTSVNTEAFF,TGTGCCAGCAGTACCAGCGTGAACACTGAAGCTTTCTTT
-,TRBJ2-2,TRBD1,TRBV19,CASSIPGTGRTGELFF,TGTGCCAGTAGTATACCCGGGACAGGGCGGACCGGGGAGCTGTTTTTT
-,TRBJ1-1,TRBD1,TRBV4-1,CASTLVTGGTEAFF,TGCGCCAGCACCCTCGTCACAGGGGGCACTGAAGCTTTCTTT
-,TRBJ1-4,-,TRBV19,CASTTNEKLFF,TGTGCCAGTACTACCAATGAAAAACTGTTTTTT
-,TRBJ1-2,TRBD1,TRBV9,CASSSQQGLDGYTF,TGTGCCAGCAGCTCCCAACAGGGGCTTGACGGCTACACCTTC